This TCR beta chain came from a study of shared clonotypes between healthy human individuals. Deletions cut 2 bases from V and 6 bases from J, with 17 bases between. The germline V gene encodes CDR1 SGDLS and CDR2 YYNGEE. The CDR3 totals 15 residues. Replicate PCRs from sorted subsets contained approximately 190 ng DNA, which is around 30,000 T cell genomes. The method was immunoSEQ multiplex PCR; TCRdb's version includes in-frame clones alone and lacks a portion of them. The sample yields around 2.1 million clones, around 93% seen once. Terminally differentiated effector memory CD45RA+ cells were left out of the naive CD8 fraction, which was CD45RO-negative and positively selected for CCR7.

The chain combines TRBV9 with TRBJ1-2, with D possibly TRBD1 on 5 matching bases. The TCR was taken from a man younger than 30 in good health. Some clones in this sample may be carry-over from other donors' samples. The material sequenced was naive CD8+ T cells from PBMCs. CDR3 sequence reads: CASSVTGTENDGYTF. CDR3 coding DNA: TGTGCCAGCAGCGTCACCGGGACGGAGAATGATGGCTACACCTTC.